The 7 T cell receptor beta chains below come from one sample, sequenced in a study of graft-versus-host responses after intestinal transplantation. Sequenced by immunoSEQ multiplex PCR; TCRdb stores in-frame clones only, minus some. The sample lists 90,000 to 95,000 clones, just under 95% occurring once. No cognate antigen is known for these TCRs. Specimen: unstimulated CD8+ T cells sorted from spleen or lymph node cells, collected before intestinal transplant. Receptors originate from a human donor who received an intestinal transplant.

CDR3 in amino acids: CAWSGGSSEKLFF. The CDR3 nucleotides are TGTGCCTGGAGTGGTGGCTCTTCTGAAAAACTGTTTTTT. V gene TRBV30 combines with J gene TRBJ1-4, with D uncertain. Germline CDR1 GTSNPN, CDR2 SVGIG (reference sequence). Trimming stripped 1 base from V and 7 bases from J, with 10 bases between. The CDR3 length is 13 residues.

The chain combines TRBV7-9 with TRBJ1-5; 7 bases map to TRBD1. The CDR3 contains 14 residues. Trimming removed 1 base from V and 11 bases from J; junction bases left unmatched: 8. Germline CDR1 and CDR2: SEHNR and FQNEAQ (reference sequence). The CDR3 DNA reads TGTGCCAGCAGCTTAGGGGGGCGTGGACAGGCCCAGCATTTT. Its translation: CASSLGGRGQAQHF.

V and J are TRBV5-1 and TRBJ2-3; weak D call: TRBD2 (6 bases). The CDR3 has 16 residues. V was cut by 0 bases and J by 2 bases, with 13 bases left in between. Germline V gene lookup returns CDR1 SGHRS and CDR2 YFSETQ. In DNA, the CDR3 is TGCGCCAGCAGCTTGGAAGGTAGCGGCTACACAGATACGCAGTATTTT. Amino acid sequence: CASSLEGSGYTDTQYF.

CDR3 loop: CASSEGTSGSTDTQYF. The CDR3 nucleotides read TGTGCCAGCAGCGAAGGGACTAGCGGGAGCACAGATACGCAGTATTTT. The rearrangement uses TRBV13 and TRBJ2-3; 12 bases are shared with TRBD2. The germline V gene has CDR1 PRHDT and CDR2 FYEKMQ (reference sequence). Trimming took 5 bases from V and 0 from J; bases not matched to a gene: 3. There are 16 residues in the CDR3.

The chain uses TRBV27 and TRBJ2-3; 13 bases map to TRBD2. Germline lookup yields CDR1 MNHEY and CDR2 SMNVEV (reference sequence). The CDR3 totals 16 residues. Losses at the gene ends were 6 bases for V and 8 bases for J; bases not matched to a gene: 11. The CDR3 here is CASSQLRLAGGRTQYF. CDR3 DNA sequence: TGTGCCAGCAGCCAACTAAGACTAGCGGGAGGTCGTACGCAGTATTTT.

The chain joins TRBV4-1 to TRBJ2-1; no firm D call. The CDR3 extends over 15 amino acids. Trimming left V 4 bases short and J 2 bases short, with 12 bases between. The germline gives CDR1 MGHRA, CDR2 YSYEKL. CDR3 protein: CASSPPGTPYNEQFF. The CDR3, as DNA: TGCGCCAGCAGCCCCCCAGGAACCCCCTACAATGAGCAGTTCTTC.

V gene TRBV7-8 combines with J gene TRBJ1-3; D remains unclear. V gave up 0 bases and J gave up 1 base, with 4 bases separating them. The CDR3 has 14 residues. The germline CDR1 and CDR2 sequences are SGHVS and FQNEAQ. CDR3 sequence reads: CASSLAYSGNTIYF. The CDR3 nucleotides read TGTGCCAGCAGCTTAGCCTATTCTGGAAACACCATATATTTT. Looking up the rest from reference TRBV7-8 and TRBJ1-3 gives the full variable domain: GAGVSQSPRYKVAKRGQDVALRCDPISGHVSLFWYQQALGQGPEFLTYFQNEAQLDKSGLPSDRFFAERPEGSVSTLKIQRTQQEDSAVYLCASSLAYSGNTIYFGEGSWLTVV.